The sequence of this T cell receptor (beta chain) was determined in a study of shared clonotypes between healthy human individuals. Study-wide points: Of the naive CD4 clonotypes, about 5% were shared across a handful of donors. Larger estimated richness was generally seen in naive subsets than in memory subsets.

Researchers divided each subset's genomic DNA evenly across several immunoSEQ plates. Original data processing: ImmunoSEQ sequences covered only the junction and lacked quality scores; filtering therefore differed. The protocol was immunoSEQ multiplex PCR, while the TCRdb copy is restricted to in-frame clones and leaves out a portion. V and J calls and clone size come straight from that table; D and trimming were deduced from the DNA. The table records roughly 2.2 million clones, 85% to 95% of them present only once. Worth noting for this clone: Its antigen is undetermined.

The germline CDR1 and CDR2 sequences are MDHEN and SYDVKM. Trimming left V 3 bases short and J 5 bases short, with 13 bases between. The length of the CDR3 is 15 residues. The source of this sequence is a man aged 18 to 35 in good health. Some clones in this sample may be carry-over from other donors' samples. The material sequenced was naive CD4+ T cells from PBMCs. Subset: CD45RA+ positively selected. This chain joins TRBV28 and TRBJ1-4; possible D gene TRBD1, 6 bases. CDR3 nucleotide sequence: TGTGCCAGCAGTTTTAATACAGGGCTCAATGAAAAACTGTTTTTT. It specifies CASSFNTGLNEKLFF.